This T cell receptor (beta chain) was recorded in a study of blood T cell repertoires in COVID-19. Turning to the study itself: Sites across the United States, Italy and Spain contributed samples from acute and convalescent COVID-19. PBMCs, B-cell-depleted T cells, or T cells were the source of the cDNA or gDNA that made up the material.

This clone was counted once. Categorization into cohorts depended on clinical history that participants reported. This CDR3 has 15 residues. CDR1 and CDR2 from the germline V gene are MNHEY and SMNVEV (reference sequence). The ends lost 6 bases at V and 0 bases at J; junction bases unmatched: 5. Methods used by the authors: For nucleated cells, counts were estimated from reference gene primer amplification. Data came from immunoSEQ multiplex PCR; TCRdb stores just in-frame clones and leaves some out. Clone size and the V and J calls come from that table; the DNA yielded D and trimming. The sample yields 250,000 or so clones, roughly 89% seen once.

Sequences were obtained from PBMCs or T cells enriched from blood (not recorded which). V is TRBV27 and J is TRBJ2-7; 10 bases fit TRBD2. The source is a woman younger than 45 with acute COVID-19. The CDR3 spells CASRTTSGDSYEQYF. The CDR3, as DNA: TGTGCCAGCAGGACTACTAGCGGGGACTCCTACGAGCAGTACTTC.